One and the same sample provided the 15 T cell receptor beta chains below, sequenced in a study of Graves' ophthalmopathy and Graves' hyperthyroidism. Amplified material comprised TCR beta CDR3 regions derived from RNA transcripts. The library came from an HTBI-primed first-round RT-PCR and a second-round multiplex PCR. TCRdb reprocessed the multiplex PCR reads with MiXCR, giving one entry per CDR3 protein. The profile covers around 670,000 distinct CDR3 sequences, with 40% appearing a single time and approximately 46% taken by the ten largest. The sequenced sample consisted of peripheral blood. Receptors were obtained from an adult man with Graves' ophthalmopathy.

This sequence joins TRBV20-1 and TRBJ2-5; 15 nucleotides line up with TRBD2. The CDR3 runs 18 residues. V shed 3 bases, J shed 5 bases, and the junction held 13 bases outside the gene matches. Germline V gives CDR1 DFQATT, CDR2 SNEGSKA (reference sequence). CDR3 nucleotides: TGCAGTGCTAGGGGACTAGCGGGAGGACTAGCCGAATGGGAGACCCAGTACTTC. The encoded protein is CSARGLAGGLAEWETQYF.

The table lists this clonotype with a few counts. The CDR3 DNA reads as TGCGCCAGCAGCTTGGGTTTACTGGAGGGCAATCAGCCCCAGCATTTT. Its protein is CASSLGLLEGNQPQHF. The chain joins TRBV5-1 to TRBJ1-5; no reliable D call. The V end was cut by 0 bases, the J end by 2 bases, with 12 bases between. Germline lookup yields CDR1 SGHRS and CDR2 YFSETQ. CDR3 size: 16 residues.

The CDR3 loop reads CASSGDPLYEQYF. CDR3 bases: TGTGCCAGCAGTGGAGACCCCCTATACGAGCAGTACTTC. This chain links TRBV2 with TRBJ2-7; D gene ambiguous. The V end was cut by 4 bases, the J end by 4 bases, with 11 bases between. CDR1 and CDR2 from the germline V gene are SNHLY and FYNNEI. CDR3 length: 13 amino acids.

V usage is TRBV14 and J usage is TRBJ1-4; D gene unclear. Per germline, CDR1 SGHDN and CDR2 FVKESK. The CDR3 has 15 amino acids. The V end lost 4 bases, the J end lost 7 bases, and 16 bases lay between the germline ends. CDR3 amino acids: CASSLTVGVAEKLFF. Written as DNA, the CDR3 is TGTGCCAGCAGCCTTACCGTTGGGGTTGCTGAAAAACTGTTTTTT.

Only a few counts were recorded for this clonotype. The chain has TRBV7-3 and TRBJ2-2; D gene uncertain. Looked up from germline, CDR1 is SGHTA and CDR2 is FQGTGA. The V gene lost 5 bases and the J gene lost 1 base, with 8 bases spanning the gap. This CDR3 region has 14 residues. CDR3 residues: CASSRYGNTGELFF. CDR3 DNA: TGTGCCAGCAGCCGGTACGGGAACACCGGGGAGCTGTTTTTT.

This clonotype has only a few counts. The chain combines TRBV7-2 with TRBJ1-3; 10 bases are a match to TRBD1. CDR3 size: 15 residues. V trimming: 11 bases; J trimming: 3 bases; junction bases outside the gene matches: 10. The germline CDR1 and CDR2 sequences are SGHTA and FQGNSA. The CDR3: CAAARQGAHGNTIYF. The DNA for the CDR3 is TGTGCCGCAGCCCGACAGGGGGCTCATGGAAACACCATATATTTT.

This clonotype was detected only once. The CDR3 DNA sequence: TGTGCCAGCAGTCGCTCTGATGTCATGAACACTGAAGCTTTCTTT. Its translation is CASSRSDVMNTEAFF. The V call is TRBV2, the J call TRBJ1-1; no definite D call. V lost 5 bases and J 0 bases, leaving 13 bases between the germline ends. Germline lookup yields CDR1 SNHLY and CDR2 FYNNEI. This CDR3 has 15 residues.

The rearrangement links TRBV20-1 to TRBJ2-7; 9 nucleotides align to TRBD1. The germline gives CDR1 DFQATT, CDR2 SNEGSKA (reference sequence). J gave up 3 bases and V 2 bases, and 5 bases lay outside the gene matches. The CDR3 runs to 14 residues. The CDR3 DNA is TGCAGTGCTAGACGACCGGGACAGGGCTACGAGCAGTACTTC. This gives the protein CSARRPGQGYEQYF.

The CDR3: CAISEWTGGYYGYTF. CDR3 bases: TGTGCCATCAGTGAATGGACAGGGGGATACTATGGCTACACCTTC. The chain links TRBV10-3 to TRBJ1-2, with TRBD1 matching 10 bases. The V gene's germline CDR1 is ENHRY and CDR2 SYGVKD. V dropped 3 bases and J dropped 3; count of bases not matched to a gene: 4. The CDR3 contains 15 residues.

The V call is TRBV25-1, the J call TRBJ1-2, with D possibly being TRBD1 (6 bases). CDR3 length equals 14 residues. The germline V gene has CDR1 MGHDK and CDR2 SYGVNS. Trimming took off 8 bases at V and 8 bases at J, with 21 bases between the two ends. The CDR3 sequence: CASSSPGGDGGYTF. The CDR3 DNA sequence: TGTGCCAGCTCATCCCCGGGGGGCGACGGAGGCTACACCTTC.

V gene TRBV5-1 combines with J gene TRBJ2-5, with a weak D call TRBD1 (5 bases). This CDR3 comprises 18 residues. V lost 0 bases and J lost 0, with 18 bases in between. Germline V lookup: CDR1 SGHRS, CDR2 YFSETQ. The CDR3 region is CASSLVPNGRAYQETQYF. The CDR3 DNA reads as TGCGCCAGCAGCTTGGTACCGAACGGCAGGGCGTACCAAGAGACCCAGTACTTC.

The J gene is TRBJ1-5, the V gene TRBV20-1; D is unclear. Germline V gene data show CDR1 as DFQATT and CDR2 as SNEGSKA (reference sequence). The ends were cut back, 4 bases at V and 2 bases at J, with 9 bases in the middle. The CDR3 is 13 residues long. The CDR3 DNA is TGCAGTGCTATTAGCCTGGGCAATCAGCCCCAGCATTTT. Its protein product is CSAISLGNQPQHF.

Many counts were recorded for this clonotype. The chain uses TRBV2 and TRBJ2-2, with TRBD2 matching over 8 bases. The CDR3 totals 15 residues. CDR1 is SNHLY, CDR2 FYNNEI, per germline. V trimming: 3 bases; J trimming: 7 bases; junction bases outside the gene matches: 7. The CDR3 DNA reads TGTGCCAGCAGTGAGACTAGCGCGAGCAGCGGGGAGCTGTTTTTT. As protein: CASSETSASSGELFF.

The chain combines TRBV5-8 with TRBJ2-6, with 7 nucleotides matching TRBD1. Germline trimming cut 3 bases from V and 2 bases from J; bases unmatched to any gene: 2. CDR3 length: 15 residues. CDR1 and CDR2 from the germline V gene are SGHTS and YDEGEE. CDR3 in amino acids: CASSWDSTGANVLTF. The DNA for the CDR3 is TGTGCCAGCAGCTGGGACAGTACTGGGGCCAACGTCCTGACTTTC.

At least ten counts were recorded for this clonotype. The chain combines TRBV29-1 with TRBJ1-3; D gene unclear. This CDR3 has 13 amino acids. V gave up 6 bases and J gave up 1 base, with 10 bases separating them. CDR1 is SQVTM and CDR2 is ANQGSEA in the germline V gene. In DNA, the CDR3 is TGCAGCGTCGGTAGAGCGTCTGGAAACACCATATATTTT. It yields the protein CSVGRASGNTIYF.